This TCR beta chain came from a study of blood T cells in healthy people across ages. This clonotype has a count of ten or more. The antigen is undetermined. Losses at the gene ends were 1 base for V and 3 bases for J; bases not matched to a gene: 5. The germline gives CDR1 SGHTA, CDR2 FQGNSA. The CDR3 is made up of 16 amino acids. Overall study results and limits: PBMCs that were unsorted prevented a conclusive naive versus antigen-experienced comparison. Higher naive T cell percentage went strongly together with higher TCR beta diversity.

A second PCR of roughly 7 to 11 cycles used a sample-barcoded 5' primer and a J-beta primer mix. Every sample gave at least 2.5 million paired-end reads containing CDR3. TCRdb reprocessed the 5' RACE reads via MiXCR and lists one record per CDR3 protein. Found here are 650,000 to 800,000 distinct CDR3 sequences, more than 45% of them singletons; the top ten hold roughly 14%. The chain links TRBV7-2 to TRBJ2-5, with 10 bases fitting TRBD2. The specimen sequenced was blood. The TCR originated in a woman older than 75 in good health. The DNA of the CDR3 is TGTGCCAGCAGCTTAGTAACTCTAGCGGGGGAAGAGACCCAGTACTTC. It codes for CASSLVTLAGEETQYF.